The 27 T cell receptor beta chains presented below share a single source sample, sequenced in a study of breast tumors, draining lymph nodes, adjacent tissues. MiXCR, run by TCRdb on the multiplex PCR reads, gives a single entry per CDR3 protein. Of 150,000 or so distinct CDR3 sequences listed, more than 25% are singletons. Samples came from axillary lymph nodes draining the breast cancer. Source material: axillary lymph node tissue. All receptors come from a female donor with breast cancer. Some clones in this sample may be carry-over from other donors' samples.

This chain links TRBV29-1 with TRBJ1-1; 7 bases are a match to TRBD1. V was pared by 6 bases and J by 6 bases, with 4 bases of the junction left unmatched. CDR1 is SQVTM, CDR2 ANQGSEA, per germline. The CDR3 runs to 11 residues. CDR3 sequence reads: CSVDRASEAFF. The CDR3 region has the DNA TGCAGCGTCGACAGGGCGTCTGAAGCTTTCTTT.

Remarks on this clonotype: A junction end diverges from the germline sequence, so it may reflect a read error. CDR3 nucleotides: TGCGGTGCCGCTAGCGGGGGGGCGGCAGATACGCAGTATTTT. It translates to CGAASGGAADTQYF. This chain connects TRBV20-1 to TRBJ2-3; the match to TRBD2 covers 12 bases. The germline CDR1 and CDR2 sequences are DFQATT and SNEGSKA (reference sequence). The CDR3 contains 14 residues.

This clonotype came up many times. The J gene is TRBJ2-5, the V gene TRBV6-5; 11 bases are a match to TRBD2. Germline V gene lookup returns CDR1 MNHEY and CDR2 SVGAGI. The V gene end was trimmed by 7 bases and the J gene end by 1 base; junction bases not matched to a gene: 2. The CDR3 sequence is 14 residues long. CDR3: CASKLAGGQETQYF. CDR3 nucleotide sequence: TGTGCCAGCAAGCTAGCGGGGGGCCAAGAGACCCAGTACTTC.

V and J are TRBV7-9 and TRBJ1-2; 8 bases are a match to TRBD1. CDR1 is SEHNR, CDR2 FQNEAQ, per germline (reference sequence). This CDR3 has 16 amino acids. The V segment lost 3 bases and the J segment 6 bases; nucleotides outside the gene matches: 12. The CDR3 protein is CASSFWTGLYHHGYTF. CDR3 in DNA: TGTGCCAGCAGCTTTTGGACAGGGCTATATCATCATGGCTACACCTTC.

J is TRBJ2-1 and V is TRBV20-1; 11 bases fit TRBD2. Germline V gene lookup returns CDR1 DFQATT and CDR2 SNEGSKA (reference sequence). The CDR3 is 16 residues long. The J segment lost 1 base and the V segment lost 3 bases, leaving 5 bases of the junction unmatched. CDR3 region: CSARRTSGSSYNEQFF. The DNA of the CDR3 is TGCAGTGCTAGGCGGACTAGCGGGTCGTCCTACAATGAGCAGTTCTTC.

The table lists this clonotype with many counts. The chain recombines TRBV6-5 with TRBJ2-6, with TRBD2 identical over 8 bases. This CDR3 has 17 amino acids. CDR1 MNHEY and CDR2 SVGAGI come from the germline V gene. V lost 6 bases, J lost 4 bases, and 11 bases stayed unmatched. The CDR3 region is CASRPRRGGLGANVLTF. The CDR3 DNA follows: TGTGCCAGCAGACCCCGCCGGGGGGGGCTCGGGGCCAACGTCCTGACTTTC.

This clonotype was observed many times. J is TRBJ1-1 and V is TRBV20-1; no definite D call. V lost 5 bases, J lost 1 base, and 8 bases lay in between. Germline lookup yields CDR1 DFQATT and CDR2 SNEGSKA (reference sequence). The CDR3 runs 12 residues. The CDR3 coding sequence is TGCAGTGCTCCTACACGGAACACTGAAGCTTTCTTT. This translates into CSAPTRNTEAFF.

The gene calls are TRBV5-1 and TRBJ2-2; 9 bases are shared with TRBD1. Germline V CDR1 and CDR2: SGHRS, YFSETQ. This CDR3 has 20 residues. The V gene end was trimmed by 0 bases and the J gene end by 7 bases; junction bases not matched to a gene: 19. CDR3 nucleotides: TGCGCCAGCAGCTTGGAGGTACAGGGGGCCTCTAGCGCAGAGGGCGGGGAGCTGTTTTTT. Its translation is CASSLEVQGASSAEGGELFF.

The sample holds a few counts of this clonotype. Likely a read error: the CDR3 ends without its conserved phenylalanine or tryptophan. The J gene is TRBJ1-5, the V gene TRBV20-1; D might be TRBD1 (6 bases). From germline, CDR1 is DFQATT and CDR2 SNEGSKA (reference sequence). This CDR3 spans 15 amino acids. The CDR3 reads CSARDRGLSTQPQHS. As DNA, the CDR3 is TGCAGTGCTAGAGATCGGGGGCTTAGCACTCAGCCCCAGCATTCT.

This clonotype came up a few times. The J gene is TRBJ1-1, the V gene TRBV25-1; 10 bases fit TRBD1. The junction had 6 bases not matched to a gene; V was cut back by 7 bases and J by 1 base. The CDR3 has 15 residues. The V gene's germline CDR1 is MGHDK and CDR2 SYGVNS. In DNA form, the CDR3 reads TGTGCCAGCAAAGATAGACAGGGGGCGAACACTGAAGCTTTCTTT. Translation: CASKDRQGANTEAFF. Together with reference TRBV25-1 and TRBJ1-1, the CDR3 gives the full variable domain: EADIYQTPRYLVIGTGKKITLECSQTMGHDKMYWYQQDPGMELHLIHYSYGVNSTEKGDLSSESTVSRIRTEHFPLTLESARPSHTSQYLCASKDRQGANTEAFFGQGTRLTVV.

The CDR3 protein is CASSPGTRSSTDTQYF. The CDR3 DNA sequence: TGTGCCAGCAGCCCCGGGACAAGATCTAGCACAGATACGCAGTATTTT. The rearrangement links TRBV5-5 to TRBJ2-3; weak D call: TRBD1 (6 bases). Germline assignment: CDR1 SGHKS and CDR2 YYEKEE (reference sequence). The CDR3 is 16 amino acids. V shed 4 bases and J shed 0 bases, with 15 bases lying between them. The variable domain in full, completed from reference TRBV5-5 and TRBJ2-3, reads DAGVTQSPTHLIKTRGQQVTLRCSPISGHKSVSWYQQVLGQGPQFIFQYYEKEERGRGNFPDRFSARQFPNYSSELNVNALLLGDSALYLCASSPGTRSSTDTQYFGPGTRLTVL.

The V call is TRBV2, the J call TRBJ2-3; tentative D call: TRBD2 (5 bases). V was clipped by 8 bases and J by 2 bases, with 11 bases between them. This CDR3 spans 13 amino acids. Germline-derived CDR1 and CDR2 are SNHLY and FYNNEI. CDR3 residues: CASAGRYTDTQYF. The CDR3 nucleotides are TGTGCCAGCGCGGGTCGATACACAGATACGCAGTATTTT.

The V and J genes are TRBV5-1 and TRBJ1-6, with a tentative D call TRBD1 (5 bases). V shed 4 bases and J shed 8 bases, with 13 bases lying between them. The CDR3 runs 14 residues. Germline CDR1 is SGHRS and CDR2 is YFSETQ. The CDR3 reads CASSLGGEHSPLHF. Written as DNA, the CDR3 is TGCGCCAGCAGCCTGGGGGGGGAACATTCACCCCTCCACTTT.

This clonotype occurred many times. The chain carries TRBV20-1 and TRBJ2-2; TRBD2 aligns across 7 bases. Germline V gene sequence: CDR1 DFQATT, CDR2 SNEGSKA (reference sequence). Trimming removed 3 bases from V and 4 bases from J; junction bases left unmatched: 5. The CDR3 consists of 14 residues. The CDR3 DNA reads TGCAGTGCTAGTCGGCGGGAGACCACCGGGGAGCTGTTTTTT. Amino acid sequence: CSASRRETTGELFF.

The genes are TRBV7-2 and TRBJ2-5, with 14 positions matching TRBD2. Germline V lookup: CDR1 SGHTA, CDR2 FQGNSA. This CDR3 has 16 residues. Trimming cost V 4 bases and J 2 bases; bases outside gene matches: 3. The CDR3 bases are TGTGCCAGCAGCTCCCGGACTAGCGGGGGGCAAGAGACCCAGTACTTC. Translation gives CASSSRTSGGQETQYF.

There are many counts of this clonotype. The chain recombines TRBV7-3 with TRBJ2-3; D is perhaps TRBD2 (5 bases). Germline values: CDR1 SGHTA, CDR2 FQGTGA. V was pared by 1 base and J by 2 bases, with 10 bases between. This CDR3 spans 15 amino acids. CDR3: CASSLKRDHTDTQYF. CDR3 DNA sequence: TGTGCCAGCAGCTTAAAACGGGATCACACAGATACGCAGTATTTT.

This clonotype was seen once. Relative to the germline gene, one junction end is altered; a read error may explain this. V usage is TRBV4-1 and J usage is TRBJ2-1, with D possibly TRBD2 on 5 matching bases. The CDR3 extends over 18 amino acids. The germline CDR1 and CDR2 sequences are MGHRA and YSYEKL. The CDR3 protein is CASNQDPGFSRGNNEQFF. CDR3 DNA sequence: TGCGCCAGCAACCAAGATCCGGGGTTTAGCAGAGGGAACAATGAGCAGTTCTTC.

Comments on this clonotype: This may be a read error: a much more frequent sequence differs by one nucleotide. This rearrangement joins TRBV18 to TRBJ1-3; 10 bases match TRBD1. Germline CDR1 is KGHSH and CDR2 is LQKENI. The CDR3 runs 16 residues. The CDR3 region is CASSRRTGGSGNAIYF. The CDR3 coding sequence is TGTGCCAGCTCACGAAGGACAGGGGGTTCTGGAAACGCCATATATTTT.

The table lists this clonotype with many counts. Sequence at one end of the junction differs from germline and may be a read error. The V call is TRBV7-7, the J call TRBJ2-1; 7 positions agree with TRBD1. The germline CDR1 and CDR2 sequences are SSHAT and FNYEAQ (reference sequence). This CDR3 contains 13 residues. The CDR3 DNA reads as TGTGCTAGCAGCCTCCGGACAGGCAATGAGCAGTTCTTC. It translates to CASSLRTGNEQFF.

This clonotype was recorded at least ten times. V gene TRBV19 combines with J gene TRBJ2-2, with 7 bases identical to TRBD1. V gave up 4 bases and J gave up 6 bases; unmatched junction bases: 5. This CDR3 has 14 residues. From germline, CDR1 is LNHDA and CDR2 SQIVND (reference sequence). This CDR3 is CASSKTGWAGELFF. CDR3 DNA: TGTGCCAGTAGTAAGACAGGGTGGGCCGGGGAGCTGTTTTTT.

This clonotype was counted many times. This chain links TRBV7-2 with TRBJ1-4; 10 bases line up with TRBD1. J gave up 5 bases and V 5 bases, and 5 bases lay outside the gene matches. The CDR3 is made up of 15 amino acids. Germline CDR1 is SGHTA and CDR2 is FQGNSA. CDR3 sequence (DNA): TGTGCCAGCAGCCCGACAGGGGGCAGCAATGAAAAACTGTTTTTT. Amino acid sequence: CASSPTGGSNEKLFF.

V and J are TRBV28 and TRBJ2-1, with TRBD2 matching 9 bases. This CDR3 is 14 amino acids long. After removal of 6 bases from V and 10 bases from J, the junction contained 10 bases not matched to a gene. CDR1 and CDR2 from the germline V gene are MDHEN and SYDVKM. This CDR3 reads CASRQGLAFREQFF. The CDR3 bases are TGTGCCAGCAGACAGGGACTAGCTTTCAGGGAGCAGTTCTTC.

This clonotype was seen a single time. J is TRBJ2-7 and V is TRBV20-1, with D perhaps matching TRBD1 or TRBD2 (5 bases each). Germline values: CDR1 DFQATT, CDR2 SNEGSKA (reference sequence). This CDR3 is built from 11 residues. Trimming removed 3 bases at V and 3 bases at J, with 6 bases between. The CDR3 DNA is TGCAGTGCTAGGGGGGACTACGAGCAGTACTTC. Translating gives CSARGDYEQYF.

The rearrangement links TRBV6-5 to TRBJ1-6, with a possible D match to TRBD1 (5 bases). Germline assignment: CDR1 MNHEY and CDR2 SVGAGI. Trimming took off 7 bases at V and 13 bases at J, with 23 bases between the two ends. CDR3 length: 15 amino acids. CDR3 residues: CASNLRDRSNQPLHF. The CDR3, as DNA: TGTGCCAGCAATCTCAGGGATCGTAGCAATCAGCCCCTCCACTTT.

In regard to this clonotype: One end of the junction is discordant with germline, which a read error may explain. The chain carries TRBV5-1 and TRBJ2-6, with 8 bases lining up with TRBD1. The CDR3 contains 15 residues. Germline V gene lookup returns CDR1 SGHRS and CDR2 YFSETQ. The DNA of the CDR3 is TGCGCCGGCAGCCGACAGGGGATTGGGGCCAACGTCCTGACTTTC. It is translated as CAGSRQGIGANVLTF.

This clonotype has more than one count but fewer than ten. Possible read error: a much larger clone is one base away. V gene TRBV30 combines with J gene TRBJ1-5; D is undetermined. The CDR3 runs 14 residues. Germline CDR1 is GTSNPN and CDR2 is SVGIG (reference sequence). The CDR3 here is CAWSETVSNQPRHF. In DNA, the CDR3 is TGTGCCTGGAGTGAGACGGTGAGCAATCAGCCCCGGCATTTT.

On this clonotype: Being one base from a much bigger clone, this may be a read error. J is TRBJ2-5 and V is TRBV5-1; the D gene is possibly TRBD1 (5 bases). CDR3 length equals 14 residues. CDR1 and CDR2 from the germline V gene are SGHRS and YFSETQ. This chain's CDR3 is CASSFQSGQDTQYF. The CDR3 DNA is TGCGCCAGCAGCTTTCAATCAGGGCAAGACACCCAGTACTTC.